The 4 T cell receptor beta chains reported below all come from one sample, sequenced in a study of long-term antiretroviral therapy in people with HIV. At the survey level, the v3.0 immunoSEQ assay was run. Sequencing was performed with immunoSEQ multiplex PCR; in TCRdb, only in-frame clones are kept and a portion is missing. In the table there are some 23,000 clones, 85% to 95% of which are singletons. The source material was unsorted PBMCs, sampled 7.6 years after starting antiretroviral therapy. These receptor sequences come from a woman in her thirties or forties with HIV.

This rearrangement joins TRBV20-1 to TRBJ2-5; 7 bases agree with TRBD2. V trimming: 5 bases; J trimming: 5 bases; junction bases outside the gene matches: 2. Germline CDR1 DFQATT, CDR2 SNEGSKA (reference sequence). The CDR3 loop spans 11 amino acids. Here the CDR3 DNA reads TGCAGTGCTCTCGGGGGGGAGACCCAGTACTTC. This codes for CSALGGETQYF.

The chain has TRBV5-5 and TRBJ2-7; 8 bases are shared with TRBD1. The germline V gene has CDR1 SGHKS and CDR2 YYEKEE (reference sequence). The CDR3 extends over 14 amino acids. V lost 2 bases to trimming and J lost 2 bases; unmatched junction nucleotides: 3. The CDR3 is CASSFETGAYEQYF. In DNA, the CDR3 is TGTGCCAGCAGCTTTGAGACAGGGGCCTACGAGCAGTACTTC. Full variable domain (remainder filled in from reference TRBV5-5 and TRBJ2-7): DAGVTQSPTHLIKTRGQQVTLRCSPISGHKSVSWYQQVLGQGPQFIFQYYEKEERGRGNFPDRFSARQFPNYSSELNVNALLLGDSALYLCASSFETGAYEQYFGPGTRLTVT.

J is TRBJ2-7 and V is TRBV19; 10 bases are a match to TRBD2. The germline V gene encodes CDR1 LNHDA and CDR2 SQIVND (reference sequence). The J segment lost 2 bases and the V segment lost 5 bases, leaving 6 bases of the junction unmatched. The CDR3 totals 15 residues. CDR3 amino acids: CASSAGLAAPYEQYF. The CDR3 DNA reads TGTGCCAGTAGTGCCGGACTAGCGGCGCCCTACGAGCAGTACTTC.

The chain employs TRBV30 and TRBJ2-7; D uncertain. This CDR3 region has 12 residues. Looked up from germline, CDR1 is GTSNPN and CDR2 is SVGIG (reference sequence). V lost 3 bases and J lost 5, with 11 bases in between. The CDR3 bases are TGTGCCTGGAGCGCAGTAGGCCACGAGCAGTACTTC. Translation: CAWSAVGHEQYF.